Listed here are 27 T cell receptor beta chains from one sample, sequenced in a study of identical twins. TCRdb passed the 5' RACE reads through MiXCR, listing each CDR3 protein once. Among 700,000 to 950,000 distinct CDR3 sequences listed, 9% to 15% were seen once. The same data also went into a second study, on yellow fever vaccine responses in identical twins.

The sample was PBMCs. These TCRs come from a woman younger than 35 in good health.

Here the CDR3 reads CASSPGLSPNYGYTF. In DNA, the CDR3 is TGTGCCAGCAGCCCCGGTCTTTCCCCCAACTATGGCTACACCTTC. The J gene is TRBJ1-2, the V gene TRBV5-6; no clear D. Trimming removed 4 bases from V and 2 bases from J, with 15 bases in between. This CDR3 region has 15 residues. Germline assignment: CDR1 SGHDT and CDR2 YYEEEE. The variable domain in full, completed from reference TRBV5-6 and TRBJ1-2, reads DAGVTQSPTHLIKTRGQQVTLRCSPKSGHDTVSWYQQALGQGPQFIFQYYEEEERQRGNFPDRFSGHQFPNYSSELNVNALLLGDSALYLCASSPGLSPNYGYTFGSGTRLTVV.

The V call is TRBV27, the J call TRBJ2-5; D call uncertain. This CDR3 is 13 amino acids long. Trimming stripped 5 bases from V and 2 bases from J, with 9 bases between. Germline CDR1 reads MNHEY; CDR2 reads SMNVEV (reference sequence). The CDR3 DNA reads TGTGCCAGCAGTAGGGTGGTGCAAGAGACCCAGTACTTC. It yields the protein CASSRVVQETQYF.

The rearrangement links TRBV7-9 to TRBJ2-1; D uncertain. The CDR3 runs to 15 residues. Trimming pared 2 bases from V and 6 bases from J, leaving 14 bases between. Germline V gene lookup returns CDR1 SEHNR and CDR2 FQNEAQ (reference sequence). CDR3 region: CASSLTALQRNEQFF. The DNA for the CDR3 is TGTGCCAGCAGCTTAACAGCCCTACAACGCAATGAGCAGTTCTTC.

This clonotype was observed many times. The rearrangement uses TRBV5-1 and TRBJ1-6, with TRBD1 matching 7 bases. The ends lost 0 bases at V and 10 bases at J; junction bases unmatched: 4. CDR1 and CDR2 from the germline V gene are SGHRS and YFSETQ. CDR3 length equals 14 residues. The CDR3: CASSLGQGTSPLHF. CDR3 DNA sequence: TGCGCCAGCAGCTTGGGACAGGGCACCTCACCCCTCCACTTT. Full variable domain (remainder filled in from reference TRBV5-1 and TRBJ1-6): KAGVTQTPRYLIKTRGQQVTLSCSPISGHRSVSWYQQTPGQGLQFLFEYFSETQRNKGNFPGRFSGRQFSNSRSEMNVSTLELGDSALYLCASSLGQGTSPLHFGNGTRLTVT.

The rearrangement uses TRBV27 and TRBJ2-1; a weak D match, TRBD1 (5 bases). Deletions cut 5 bases from V and 7 bases from J, with 15 bases between. The CDR3 totals 14 residues. Germline loops: CDR1 MNHEY, CDR2 SMNVEV (reference sequence). The CDR3 DNA is TGTGCCAGCAGTGGTTGGCAGGGTAGGAATGAGCAGTTCTTC. Protein sequence: CASSGWQGRNEQFF.

The rearrangement links TRBV14 to TRBJ1-2, with D unresolved. V lost 4 bases and J 6 bases, leaving 9 bases between the germline ends. Germline CDR1 SGHDN, CDR2 FVKESK. This CDR3 is built from 12 residues. CDR3 DNA sequence: TGTGCCAGCAGCCTATATGGGGATGGCTACACCTTC. It yields the protein CASSLYGDGYTF.

This clonotype was seen a few times. The CDR3 loop is CARLGTDNNEQFF. The CDR3 bases are TGTGCCAGACTCGGGACGGATAACAATGAGCAGTTCTTC. J is TRBJ2-1 and V is TRBV2, with D tentatively TRBD1 or TRBD2 (5 bases each). The CDR3 consists of 13 residues. The germline V and J ends were trimmed by 9 bases and 5 bases, with 14 bases remaining between them. In germline, CDR1 is SNHLY, CDR2 FYNNEI.

The genes are TRBV7-9 and TRBJ2-7; no clear D gene. This CDR3 contains 17 residues. Germline V gene lookup returns CDR1 SEHNR and CDR2 FQNEAQ (reference sequence). V lost 5 bases and J 3 bases, leaving 23 bases between the germline ends. The CDR3 loop reads CASSPRALSTTRYEQYF. CDR3 in DNA: TGTGCCAGCAGCCCAAGGGCCCTGAGCACCACCCGCTACGAGCAGTACTTC.

The chain is built from TRBV3-1 and TRBJ1-2; D gene ambiguous. This CDR3 comprises 12 residues. The V gene lost 8 bases and the J gene lost 7 bases, with 14 bases spanning the gap. Germline V CDR1 and CDR2: LGHDT, YNNKEL (reference sequence). The DNA of the CDR3 is TGTGCCAGCCTAAGGGAGGGCTCTGGCTACACCTTC. Amino acids: CASLREGSGYTF.

This clonotype was counted many times. The chain employs TRBV5-1 and TRBJ2-7; D ambiguous. CDR1 and CDR2 (germline): SGHRS, YFSETQ. This CDR3 spans 13 amino acids. With 0 bases removed from V and 2 bases from J, the gap between germline ends came to 6 bases. The CDR3 reads CASSLDRTYEQYF. In DNA form, the CDR3 reads TGCGCCAGCAGCTTGGACAGAACCTACGAGCAGTACTTC.

This clonotype was seen a few times. V usage is TRBV20-1 and J usage is TRBJ2-7; TRBD1 aligns across 11 bases. This CDR3 spans 14 amino acids. V was pared by 1 base and J by 6 bases, with 5 bases of the junction left unmatched. Germline V lookup: CDR1 DFQATT, CDR2 SNEGSKA (reference sequence). CDR3 sequence: CSARAPGTGGEQYV. The DNA of the CDR3 is TGCAGTGCTAGAGCCCCCGGGACAGGGGGCGAGCAGTACGTC.

In its sample, this clonotype was seen a few times. This chain connects TRBV11-2 to TRBJ2-1; the match to TRBD2 covers 9 bases. J gave up 8 bases and V 0 bases, and 14 bases lay outside the gene matches. From germline, CDR1 is SGHAT and CDR2 FQNNGV. CDR3 length: 18 residues. The CDR3 sequence: CASSLEAPTSGPGDEQFF. The CDR3 DNA reads TGTGCCAGCAGCTTAGAGGCGCCGACTAGCGGCCCTGGGGATGAGCAGTTCTTC.

This clonotype showed up many times. V and J are TRBV4-1 and TRBJ2-1; D gene unclear. Germline-derived CDR1 and CDR2 are MGHRA and YSYEKL. CDR3 length equals 15 residues. V was clipped by 3 bases and J by 0 bases, with 9 bases between them. For the CDR3, the DNA is TGCGCCAGCAGCCAGAGTCAGAGCTCCTACAATGAGCAGTTCTTC. It is translated as CASSQSQSSYNEQFF.

This sequence joins TRBV7-9 and TRBJ2-1, with 8 bases that match TRBD2. The J segment lost 10 bases and the V segment lost 5 bases, leaving 4 bases of the junction unmatched. The CDR3 has 12 residues. Germline V gene data show CDR1 as SEHNR and CDR2 as FQNEAQ (reference sequence). Written as DNA, the CDR3 is TGTGCCAGCAGCCCGGGAGGGTGGGAGCAGTTCTTC. It yields the protein CASSPGGWEQFF.

This chain joins TRBV6-4 and TRBJ2-1; no definite D call. This CDR3 is built from 16 residues. V lost 0 bases and J lost 4, with 13 bases in between. CDR1 and CDR2 from the germline V gene are MRHNA and SNTAGT. The CDR3 spells CASSDSSRYLYNEQFF. For the CDR3, the DNA is TGTGCCAGCAGTGACTCGAGTCGGTACCTATACAATGAGCAGTTCTTC.

This clonotype has more than one count but fewer than ten. The chain uses TRBV5-1 and TRBJ1-2; D uncertain. Germline CDR1 is SGHRS and CDR2 is YFSETQ. V lost 0 bases and J lost 4, with 10 bases in between. The CDR3 contains 14 residues. The CDR3 DNA reads TGCGCCAGCAGCTTGGCCGGTCAGACCTATGGCTACACCTTC. Its protein is CASSLAGQTYGYTF.

This clonotype was picked up a small number of times. Germline and junction disagree at one end, which may indicate a read error. The rearrangement links TRBV3-1 to TRBJ2-7, with D unresolved. The V gene's germline CDR1 is LGHDT and CDR2 YNNKEL (reference sequence). The CDR3 is 13 amino acids. CDR3 in amino acids: CANSHKSAHEQYF. The CDR3 bases are TGTGCCAACAGCCACAAATCTGCCCACGAGCAGTACTTC.

This chain links TRBV20-1 with TRBJ1-1; TRBD1 aligns across 7 bases. The CDR3 runs to 12 residues. In germline, CDR1 is DFQATT, CDR2 SNEGSKA (reference sequence). The ends lost 6 bases at V and 2 bases at J; junction bases unmatched: 3. The CDR3 loop is CSAAGGNTEAFF. Written as DNA, the CDR3 is TGCAGTGCCGCAGGGGGAAACACTGAAGCTTTCTTT.

This clonotype occurred many times. This chain uses TRBV4-1 with TRBJ1-5; D is uncertain. The germline V gene encodes CDR1 MGHRA and CDR2 YSYEKL. Trimming took off 4 bases at V and 0 bases at J, with 13 bases between the two ends. The CDR3 extends over 16 amino acids. CDR3 sequence: CASSRSGQHSNQPQHF. CDR3 nucleotide sequence: TGCGCCAGCAGCCGGTCCGGGCAGCATAGCAATCAGCCCCAGCATTTT.

The rearrangement links TRBV20-1 to TRBJ2-7; 10 nucleotides match TRBD2. V lost 1 base to trimming and J lost 0 bases; unmatched junction nucleotides: 0. This CDR3 has 14 amino acids. Germline loops: CDR1 DFQATT, CDR2 SNEGSKA (reference sequence). The CDR3 bases are TGCAGTGCTAGAGGGACTAGCGGCTCCTACGAGCAGTACGTC. This encodes CSARGTSGSYEQYV.

This clonotype has just a few counts. This chain connects TRBV29-1 to TRBJ2-5; tentative D call: TRBD2 (7 bases). This CDR3 contains 15 residues. V lost 2 bases, J lost 4 bases, and 17 bases lay in between. CDR1 is SQVTM and CDR2 is ANQGSEA in the germline V gene. The CDR3 DNA reads TGCAGCGTTGAAAGGCTAGGGGGGGCGAGAGAGACCCAGTACTTC. Residues: CSVERLGGARETQYF.

At least ten counts were recorded for this clonotype. J is TRBJ2-7 and V is TRBV12-3 or TRBV12-4; D possibly corresponds to TRBD2 (6 bases). V lost 6 bases and J lost 6, with 15 bases in between. The CDR3 loop spans 13 amino acids. The DNA for the CDR3 is TGTGCCAGCAGAAACGATGGGACTGCCGAGCAGTACTTC. The encoded protein is CASRNDGTAEQYF.

This clonotype was seen only a few times. The rearrangement uses TRBV20-1 and TRBJ2-3, with 12 bases fitting TRBD1. The ends lost 1 base at V and 2 bases at J; junction bases unmatched: 4. This CDR3 region has 16 residues. Germline assignment: CDR1 DFQATT and CDR2 SNEGSKA (reference sequence). For the CDR3, the DNA is TGCAGTGCTAGAGTCCGGGACAGGGGGCTCACAGATACGCAGTATTTT. Residues: CSARVRDRGLTDTQYF.

The V gene is TRBV10-3, the J gene TRBJ2-5; 7 bases line up with TRBD2. Germline V gene lookup returns CDR1 ENHRY and CDR2 SYGVKD. This CDR3 has 13 residues. V was clipped by 7 bases and J by 5 bases; unmatched bases: 7. The CDR3 loop is CAINQELAETQYF. Here the CDR3 DNA reads TGTGCCATCAACCAGGAACTAGCGGAGACCCAGTACTTC.

Only a few counts were recorded for this clonotype. This sequence joins TRBV11-1 and TRBJ1-6, with TRBD1 matching 8 bases. V gave up 5 bases and J gave up 0 bases; unmatched junction bases: 9. Germline CDR1 and CDR2: SGHAT and FQDESV (reference sequence). This CDR3 is built from 18 residues. The CDR3 spells CASSMGQVPSSYNSPLHF. CDR3 DNA: TGTGCCAGCAGCATGGGACAGGTCCCGAGCTCCTATAATTCACCCCTCCACTTT.

This clonotype appeared a few times. This sequence joins TRBV29-1 and TRBJ1-1; no definite D call. Germline V gene data show CDR1 as SQVTM and CDR2 as ANQGSEA. The CDR3 is made up of 14 amino acids. V was clipped by 6 bases and J by 2 bases, with 16 bases between them. CDR3 bases: TGCAGCGTGAGCGTAGATGCGGGAAACACTGAAGCTTTCTTT. It codes for CSVSVDAGNTEAFF.

This clonotype was counted ten times or more. The genes are TRBV4-1 and TRBJ2-1, with D unresolved. The CDR3 has 14 residues. Germline CDR1 and CDR2: MGHRA and YSYEKL. Trimming took 0 bases from V and 5 from J, leaving 8 bases between them. CDR3 DNA sequence: TGCGCCAGCAGCCAAGAGGTCGCCCACAATGAGCAGTTCTTC. Protein product: CASSQEVAHNEQFF.